This entry describes one T cell receptor (beta chain). Its antigen remains unknown. At one of its ends the junction is not consistent with the germline gene, which may arise from a read error. TCRdb used MiXCR to call clones anew from the PCR reads. The data show 4,000 to 5,000 clones, approximately 19% seen once. None of the patients had undergone any treatment ahead of thyroid surgery. These data are taken from a study of metastatic and nonmetastatic thyroid tumors. Overall study findings and caveats: In both blood and tumor samples, TCR beta diversity was reported significantly higher for malignant than benign nodules.

This sequence originates from a female donor with papillary thyroid cancer or a benign thyroid nodule (not recorded which). Some clones in this sample may be carry-over from other donors' samples. The sample taken for sequencing was adjacent normal tissue.

The CDR3 region is CDSSPPRQANYGYTF. CDR3 sequence (DNA): TGTGACAGCAGCCCGCCCAGGCAAGCTAACTATGGATACACCTTC. This chain links TRBV28 with TRBJ1-2; no clear D. The CDR3 length is 15 residues. CDR1 MDHEN and CDR2 SYDVKM come from the germline V gene.